This T cell receptor beta chain was captured in a study of metastatic and nonmetastatic thyroid tumors. Across the whole study: The authors compared repertoires across blood and tumor or nodule tissue from malignant and benign thyroid patients.

The study, taken as a whole, reports: When malignant thyroid tumors were compared with benign nodules, TCR beta diversity was reportedly significantly higher in the malignant tumors. This held in both blood and tumor samples.

As handled by the study authors: Built for papillary thyroid cancer, a distant-metastasis classifier drew on CDR3 differences across clinicopathological groups. MiXCR was used by TCRdb to re-call the PCR reads. These V and J calls are TCRdb output, not the study's own analysis. The sample holds some 20,000 clones, under 45% seen once. A word on this clone: Its antigen is still unknown.

All patients were treatment-naive before thyroid surgery. V shed 8 bases and J shed 2 bases, with 12 bases lying between them. The CDR3 covers 13 residues. Germline values: CDR1 SGHTA, CDR2 FQGTGA. This receptor was obtained from a female donor with papillary thyroid cancer or a benign thyroid nodule (not recorded which). Some clones in this sample may be carry-over from other donors' samples. The chain joins TRBV7-3 to TRBJ1-2; no definite D call. The sequenced sample was tumor tissue. The CDR3 here is CASGKGQNYGYTF. The CDR3 DNA reads as TGTGCCAGCGGAAAGGGTCAAAACTATGGCTACACCTTC.